This T cell receptor beta chain was identified in a study of cytomegalovirus exposure and HLA in healthy donors. Turning to this clone: Its antigen remains unidentified.

Vbeta (60) and Jbeta (13) primers were used in the PCR. This table comes from immunoSEQ multiplex PCR, and its TCRdb copy is limited to in-frame clones, with some not included. In the table there are some 120,000 clones, under 85% of which are singletons. Between the trimmed V and J ends, which lost 4 bases and 2 bases, there was a span of 11 bases. CDR1 is SNHLY, CDR2 FYNNEI, per germline. This CDR3 has 15 amino acids. The study, taken as a whole, reports: Because they were indistinguishable, some V segments, including TRBV6-2 and TRBV6-3, were excluded. As a later analysis showed, a missense DCLRE1C variant was linked to trimming of TCR beta V- and J-genes.

The material sequenced was PBMCs. The source is a man aged 25 to 40 in good health and CMV-seropositive. The rearrangement links TRBV2 to TRBJ2-2; no definite D call. The CDR3 DNA reads as TGTGCCAGCAGTGCCGGGTCCCTAAACACCGGGGAGCTGTTTTTT. Translation gives CASSAGSLNTGELFF.